This note documents a single TCR beta chain sequence. Antigen specificity is unknown. This sample is drawn from a study of shared clonotypes between healthy human individuals. Study-level points and caveats: The researchers took only blood, and tissue repertoires probably look different.

Each cell subset's genomic DNA was divided evenly among several immunoSEQ plates. When replicate PCRs were run on unsorted PBMC, they used 300 ng DNA, about 30,000 T cell genomes. Assay used: immunoSEQ multiplex PCR; TCRdb lists only in-frame clones, some missing. Found here are 400,000 to 550,000 clones, roughly 85% of them singletons; the top ten hold approximately 12%. Specimen: PBMCs. The TCR was taken from a middle-aged woman in good health. Some clones in this sample may be carry-over from other donors' samples.

CDR3 in DNA: TGTGCCAGCAGCCGACGGTACCAAGAGACCCAGTACTTC. This codes for CASSRRYQETQYF. V and J are TRBV7-9 and TRBJ2-5; D is ambiguous. Germline values: CDR1 SEHNR, CDR2 FQNEAQ (reference sequence). The CDR3 totals 13 residues. V was pared by 5 bases and J by 0 bases, with 7 bases between. Variable domain in full (rest from reference TRBV7-9 and TRBJ2-5): DTGVSQNPRHKITKRGQNVTFRCDPISEHNRLYWYRQTLGQGPEFLTYFQNEAQLEKSRLLSDRFSAERPKGSFSTLEIQRTEQGDSAMYLCASSRRYQETQYFGPGTRLLVL.